This T cell receptor beta chain was observed in a study of shared T cell receptors in the human thymus (dated by TCRdb to about 2021). Broadly, across the study: The study examined how self-reactive, shared T-cell receptor alpha chains are generated in the human thymus.

To prepare the library, the immunoSEQ multiplex PCR assay was applied. TCRdb holds this immuneACCESS table with in-frame rearrangements only. Some clones are missing; in checked studies, unresolved V genes explain under half, and the rest has no known cause. Counted in this sample were 450,000 to 650,000 clones; roughly 74% of them appeared once. The biggest ten clones account for roughly 0.013% of the sample. The germline V gene encodes CDR1 MNHNS and CDR2 SASEGT. The CDR3 measures 12 amino acids from cysteine to phenylalanine. The kept DNA is CDR3 alone, 36 bases in frame from the first base. A distance of 7 bases separates the germline ends of V and J, which lose 5 bases and 6 bases respectively. On this clone itself: Its binding antigen is unknown. No base-level quality is on record; no much larger clone is a single base apart.

Separately, the same data were catalogued under a study of human thymus T cells. The second study, in turn, reports: The donors were immunologically healthy infants in Finland who had open corrective cardiac surgery for congenital heart defects. Thymus tissue was collected as surgical resects that were removed during corrective cardiac surgery. Usage of V and J gene segments appeared to be biased in both the thymic and the peripheral blood repertoires. The related research reported highly overlapping thymic TCR repertoires among unrelated individuals. The study characterized TCR alpha and beta repertoires from about 8 infant thymus samples and a few related peripheral blood samples. Donor ages ranged from about 6 to 250 days, and the cohort comprised roughly six male and a couple of female infants. Thymocytes were released mechanically from tissue and stored at -70 °C as pellets of about 9.5-32 million cells. A QIAsymphony instrument was used to extract genomic DNA from frozen cell pellets. The immunoSEQ multiplex PCR assay was used to amplify the TCRB and TCRAD loci from a standardized amount of quality-controlled genomic DNA. The V(D)J region was spanned by amplicons of a length sufficient to cover the CDR3 and to identify V and J genes. Through the commercial immunoSEQ service, the amplicons were sequenced on an Illumina platform. Primer bias and sequencing errors were corrected as previously described, and TCRAD and TCRB were defined on the basis of the IMGT database. The repertoires were analysed using immunoSEQ Analyzer 3.0 and VDJTools for basic statistics, V/J segment usage, diversity estimates, rarefaction and pairwise overlap. Chao1, ChaoE, Efron-Thisted, Shannon and inverse Simpson indices were used to estimate diversity, which was also estimated on datasets down-sampled to the smallest sample. Repertoire overlap was assessed by strict matching of CDR3 nucleotide sequence, V gene and J gene, and clustering was done by Jaccard-based multidimensional scaling. On average, roughly 850,000 unique TCRB clonotypes were obtained from thymus samples, compared with roughly 84,000 from blood samples.

This clonotype was obtained from a boy younger than two with a congenital heart defect. Donor details come from another sample of the same person, matched by shared clones. The specimen was thymocytes. The chain uses TRBV6-1 and TRBJ1-4; there is no confident call for the D gene. For the CDR3, the sequence is CASSLRDEKLFF. The DNA sequence is given as TGTGCCAGCAGTTTGAGGGATGAAAAACTGTTTTTT.